The clone carrying this T cell receptor (beta chain) was counted ten times or more. A library of TCRbeta sequences, prepared with unique molecular identifiers, was generated. TCRdb processed the PCR reads anew with MiXCR; each CDR3 protein has one entry. The sample yields tens of thousands of distinct CDR3 sequences, roughly 11% seen once. V shed 1 base and J shed 0 bases, with 11 bases lying between them. The CDR3 loop spans 15 amino acids. Per germline, CDR1 SGHDT and CDR2 YYEEEE. The data originate from a study of T-cell reconstitution after alpha-beta-depleted transplantation in children. This chain uses TRBV5-6 with TRBJ2-7, with D hard to call. The TCR sequence derives from a human donor who donated a stem cell graft to a child with chronic granulomatous disease. The input for sequencing was PBMCs from the stem cell graft donor, taken from the stem cell graft. The CDR3 reads CASSLSGLLSYEQYF. CDR3 nucleotide sequence: TGTGCCAGCAGCTTGAGTGGGCTCCTCTCCTACGAGCAGTACTTC. The whole variable domain, remainder taken from reference TRBV5-6 and TRBJ2-7, is DAGVTQSPTHLIKTRGQQVTLRCSPKSGHDTVSWYQQALGQGPQFIFQYYEEEERQRGNFPDRFSGHQFPNYSSELNVNALLLGDSALYLCASSLSGLLSYEQYFGPGTRLTVT.